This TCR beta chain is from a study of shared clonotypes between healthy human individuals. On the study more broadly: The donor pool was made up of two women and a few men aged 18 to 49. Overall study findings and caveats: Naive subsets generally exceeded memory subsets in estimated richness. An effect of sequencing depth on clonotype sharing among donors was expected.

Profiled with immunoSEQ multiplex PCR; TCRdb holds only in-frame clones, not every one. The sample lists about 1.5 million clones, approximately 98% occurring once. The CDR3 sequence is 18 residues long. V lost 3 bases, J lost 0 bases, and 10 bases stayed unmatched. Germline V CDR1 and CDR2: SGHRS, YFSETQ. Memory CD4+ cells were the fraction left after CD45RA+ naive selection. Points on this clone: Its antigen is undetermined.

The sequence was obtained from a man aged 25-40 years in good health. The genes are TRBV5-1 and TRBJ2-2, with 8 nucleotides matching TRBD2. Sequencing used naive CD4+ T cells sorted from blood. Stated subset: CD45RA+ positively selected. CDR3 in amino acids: CASSSGLAGAPNTGELFF. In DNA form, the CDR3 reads TGCGCCAGCAGCTCCGGACTAGCTGGGGCCCCGAACACCGGGGAGCTGTTTTTT.